This TCR beta chain was found in a study of shared clonotypes between healthy human individuals. Whole-study findings and limits: What naive subsets generally showed was a larger estimated richness than memory subsets showed. Non-shared clonotypes had lower generation probabilities than clonotypes shared by all four sorted-subset donors. For naive CD4 cells, roughly 5% of clonotypes were shared across four donors.

V lost 0 bases to trimming and J lost 5 bases, with 14 bases between them. The CDR3 loop spans 16 amino acids. The germline V gene has CDR1 MGHRA and CDR2 YSYEKL. In the naive CD8 group, cells lacked CD45RO and were positively selected for CCR7, so terminally differentiated effector memory CD45RA+ cells were left out. Regarding this clone: Its target is unknown.

Using immunoSEQ multiplex PCR, the repertoire was profiled, and TCRdb retains in-frame clones only, with some absent. Here the sample spans 600,000 or so clones, around 96% being singletons. The sequence was obtained from a woman aged 30 to 39 in good health. This sequence joins TRBV4-1 and TRBJ1-5, with a weak D call TRBD1 (6 bases). The material sequenced was naive CD8+ T cells sorted from blood. CDR3 protein: CASSQEPDRIYQPQHF. The CDR3, as DNA: TGCGCCAGCAGCCAAGAACCCGACAGGATCTATCAGCCCCAGCATTTT.